The 22 T cell receptor beta chains reported below all come from one sample, sequenced in a study of CD8+ T cells in alopecia areata. RNA extraction and reverse transcription yielded cDNA as sequencing template. TCRdb keeps only in-frame clones here, not all; method: immunoSEQ multiplex PCR. The sample holds about 200,000 clones, around 57% seen once. As to treatment: oral pan-JAK inhibitor, 5-10 mg twice daily. Sequences were derived from CD4+ T cells sorted from blood, sampled at week 4, from a patient treated with tofacitinib. The receptors come from a human donor with alopecia areata.

This clone occurred many times. This chain links TRBV5-8 with TRBJ2-7; either TRBD1 or TRBD2 may supply D (5 bases each). Trimming cost V 1 base and J 6 bases, with 11 bases left between them. The CDR3 sequence is 13 residues long. Germline loops: CDR1 SGHTS, CDR2 YDEGEE. The CDR3 reads CASSLPGTSEQYF. The CDR3 nucleotides are TGTGCCAGCAGCTTGCCGGGGACGTCCGAGCAGTACTTC.

Only a few counts were recorded for this clone. The CDR3 is CSVRGRQETQYF. The CDR3, as DNA: TGCAGCGTACGGGGTAGGCAAGAGACCCAGTACTTC. The genes are TRBV29-1 and TRBJ2-5, with D possibly TRBD2 on 5 matching bases. Between the trimmed V and J ends, which lost 6 bases and 2 bases, there was a span of 10 bases. From germline, CDR1 is SQVTM and CDR2 ANQGSEA. The CDR3 loop spans 12 amino acids. Filled out from reference TRBV29-1 and TRBJ2-5, the complete variable domain reads SAVISQKPSRDICQRGTSLTIQCQVDSQVTMMFWYRQQPGQSLTLIATANQGSEATYESGFVIDKFPISRPNLTFSTLTVSNMSPEDSSIYLCSVRGRQETQYFGPGTRLLVL.

CDR3 nucleotide sequence: TGTGCCAGCAGTGAACCAAAATCAGGGGCTCATGAGCAGTTCTTC. Amino acid sequence: CASSEPKSGAHEQFF. V gene TRBV25-1 combines with J gene TRBJ2-1, with D maybe TRBD1 (6 bases). Germline CDR1 reads MGHDK; CDR2 reads SYGVNS. The CDR3 length is 15 residues. Trimming pared 2 bases from V and 8 bases from J, leaving 16 bases between.

This rearrangement joins TRBV4-1 to TRBJ1-1; D is unresolved. This CDR3 has 16 residues. CDR1 MGHRA and CDR2 YSYEKL come from the germline V gene. V lost 1 base and J lost 1, with 13 bases in between. The CDR3 sequence is CASSQGTATANTEAFF. The CDR3 DNA reads TGCGCCAGCAGCCAAGGGACGGCTACGGCGAACACTGAAGCTTTCTTT.

The chain links TRBV10-3 to TRBJ2-3; possibly TRBD2 for D (7 bases). Germline CDR1 reads ENHRY; CDR2 reads SYGVKD. V lost 11 bases and J 14 bases, leaving 17 bases between the germline ends. The CDR3 extends over 10 amino acids. The CDR3 sequence: CAAGEGHPYF. CDR3 DNA sequence: TGTGCCGCCGGGGAGGGACATCCGTATTTT.

This chain uses TRBV30 with TRBJ1-2; D not resolved. The V gene lost 0 bases and the J gene lost 8 bases, with 13 bases spanning the gap. CDR1 and CDR2 (germline): GTSNPN, SVGIG (reference sequence). CDR3 length: 13 residues. CDR3 sequence (DNA): TGTGCCTGGAGTGTATGGGAAAAGGACGGCTACACCTTC. Translation: CAWSVWEKDGYTF. The complete variable domain, with remaining parts taken from reference TRBV30 and TRBJ1-2, reads SQTIHQWPATLVQPVGSPLSLECTVEGTSNPNLYWYRQAAGRGLQLLFYSVGIGQISSEVPQNLSASRPQDRQFILSSKKLLLSDSGFYLCAWSVWEKDGYTFGSGTRLTVV.

This clone has just one count. The gene calls are TRBV4-3 and TRBJ1-6; D gene uncertain. Trimming removed 0 bases from V and 7 bases from J, with 10 bases in between. The CDR3 has 15 residues. Germline CDR1 reads LGHNA; CDR2 reads YSLEER. DNA for the CDR3: TGCGCCAGCAGCCAAGATGGTCCGGCCAATTCACCCCTCCACTTT. It codes for CASSQDGPANSPLHF.

This chain links TRBV6-5 with TRBJ2-6; perhaps TRBD1 as D (5 bases). V lost 2 bases to trimming and J lost 3 bases, with 11 bases between them. From germline, CDR1 is MNHEY and CDR2 SVGAGI. This CDR3 has 16 amino acids. CDR3 nucleotide sequence: TGTGCCAGCAGTTACCAGGGCTCAGGTGGGGCCAACGTCCTGACTTTC. Protein product: CASSYQGSGGANVLTF.

This sequence joins TRBV29-1 and TRBJ1-3; D unresolved. Germline CDR1 reads SQVTM; CDR2 reads ANQGSEA. The CDR3 has 14 amino acids. The V and J ends lost 6 bases and 3 bases respectively, with 15 bases between them. The chain's CDR3 is CSVSTEVRGNTIYF. In nucleotides, the CDR3 is TGCAGCGTGTCGACGGAGGTCCGTGGAAACACCATATATTTT. Variable domain in full (rest from reference TRBV29-1 and TRBJ1-3): SAVISQKPSRDICQRGTSLTIQCQVDSQVTMMFWYRQQPGQSLTLIATANQGSEATYESGFVIDKFPISRPNLTFSTLTVSNMSPEDSSIYLCSVSTEVRGNTIYFGEGSWLTVV.

The rearrangement joins TRBV18 to TRBJ2-7, with 8 bases matching TRBD2. Germline trimming cut 2 bases from V and 5 bases from J; bases unmatched to any gene: 2. CDR1 and CDR2 (germline): KGHSH, LQKENI. The CDR3 totals 13 residues. Here the CDR3 reads CASSPGREDEQYF. CDR3 bases: TGTGCCAGCTCACCAGGGCGGGAGGACGAGCAGTACTTC.

The chain couples TRBV30 to TRBJ2-1; D perhaps matches TRBD2 (7 bases). V was pared by 4 bases and J by 0 bases, with 13 bases between. CDR1 GTSNPN and CDR2 SVGIG come from the germline V gene (reference sequence). The CDR3 sequence is 15 residues long. CDR3 nucleotide sequence: TGTGCCTGGATTTACGGGGGGCACTCCTACAATGAGCAGTTCTTC. It encodes CAWIYGGHSYNEQFF. Variable domain in full (rest from reference TRBV30 and TRBJ2-1): SQTIHQWPATLVQPVGSPLSLECTVEGTSNPNLYWYRQAAGRGLQLLFYSVGIGQISSEVPQNLSASRPQDRQFILSSKKLLLSDSGFYLCAWIYGGHSYNEQFFGPGTRLTVL.

There are many counts of this clone. This chain links TRBV7-8 with TRBJ1-2, with TRBD1 matching over 7 bases. CDR3 length: 14 residues. The J segment lost 4 bases and the V segment lost 1 base, leaving 3 bases of the junction unmatched. Germline loops: CDR1 SGHVS, CDR2 FQNEAQ. The CDR3: CASSLERQGYGYTF. CDR3 nucleotide sequence: TGTGCCAGCAGCTTAGAGCGACAGGGCTATGGCTACACCTTC.

The V gene is TRBV19, the J gene TRBJ1-1, with TRBD1 matching 7 bases. The CDR3 consists of 14 residues. V lost 7 bases to trimming and J lost 2 bases; unmatched junction nucleotides: 7. Per germline, CDR1 LNHDA and CDR2 SQIVND (reference sequence). The CDR3, as DNA: TGTGCCAGTACCCGACAGGGTTTTAACACTGAAGCTTTCTTT. Translating gives CASTRQGFNTEAFF. Complete variable domain (other parts from reference TRBV19 and TRBJ1-1): DGGITQSPKYLFRKEGQNVTLSCEQNLNHDAMYWYRQDPGQGLRLIYYSQIVNDFQKGDIAEGYSVSREKKESFPLTVTSAQKNPTAFYLCASTRQGFNTEAFFGQGTRLTVV.

This clone was recorded a few times. The rearrangement uses TRBV5-4 and TRBJ2-5; maybe TRBD2 (5 bases). This CDR3 has 13 residues. Germline CDR1 SGHNT, CDR2 YYREEE (reference sequence). The V gene lost 4 bases and the J gene lost 5 bases, with 12 bases spanning the gap. The CDR3 region has the DNA TGTGCCAGCAGCCAAGGCCAGCGGGAGACCCAGTACTTC. This translates into CASSQGQRETQYF.

The chain joins TRBV30 to TRBJ2-7, with 7 bases lining up with TRBD1. The germline gives CDR1 GTSNPN, CDR2 SVGIG (reference sequence). CDR3 length: 13 amino acids. J lost 0 bases, V lost 5 bases, and 4 bases had no gene match. CDR3 DNA: TGTGCCTGGGCTGGGACAGTCTCCTACGAGCAGTACTTC. This sequence encodes CAWAGTVSYEQYF.

This clone was counted between two and nine times. The CDR3 region has the DNA TGCGCCAGCAGCTTGTCACAGGGACGAAACACTGAAGCTTTCTTT. This sequence encodes CASSLSQGRNTEAFF. The chain employs TRBV5-1 and TRBJ1-1; maybe TRBD1 (6 bases). Per the germline V gene, CDR1 is SGHRS and CDR2 is YFSETQ. The CDR3 length is 15 residues. Trimming removed 1 base at V and 2 bases at J, with 12 bases between.

The chain employs TRBV29-1 and TRBJ1-2; no firm D call. Looked up from germline, CDR1 is SQVTM and CDR2 is ANQGSEA. V was clipped by 3 bases and J by 5 bases, with 13 bases between them. The CDR3 is 13 amino acids. The CDR3 sequence is CSVERLLGYGYTF. CDR3 sequence (DNA): TGCAGCGTTGAGAGGTTGCTCGGGTATGGCTACACCTTC.

This clone was observed a single time. V gene TRBV29-1 combines with J gene TRBJ1-2, with D hard to call. CDR3 length: 10 residues. Per germline, CDR1 SQVTM and CDR2 ANQGSEA. Trimming removed 2 bases at V and 8 bases at J, with 6 bases between. The CDR3 protein is CSVERQGYTF. CDR3 DNA sequence: TGCAGCGTTGAAAGGCAGGGCTACACCTTC.

This clone was counted only a few times. The CDR3 loop is CASNPRGNQPQHF. In DNA form, the CDR3 reads TGTGCCAGTAATCCCAGGGGGAATCAGCCCCAGCATTTT. The chain couples TRBV19 to TRBJ1-5; 7 positions agree with TRBD1. CDR3 length equals 13 residues. Trimming removed 7 bases from V and 4 bases from J; junction bases left unmatched: 4. Germline loops: CDR1 LNHDA, CDR2 SQIVND (reference sequence).

The V and J genes are TRBV30 and TRBJ2-2; possibly TRBD2 for D (6 bases). Germline values: CDR1 GTSNPN, CDR2 SVGIG (reference sequence). This CDR3 has 12 amino acids. The germline V and J ends were trimmed by 3 bases and 4 bases, with 6 bases remaining between them. CDR3 sequence (DNA): TGTGCCTGGAGGCGGGGCACCGGGGAGCTGTTTTTT. It codes for CAWRRGTGELFF.

This rearrangement joins TRBV30 to TRBJ2-1; D assignment may be TRBD1 or TRBD2 (5 bases each). The V end was cut by 3 bases, the J end by 7 bases, with 22 bases between. CDR3 size: 16 residues. The germline CDR1 and CDR2 sequences are GTSNPN and SVGIG (reference sequence). CDR3: CAWRDPGPKKRNEQFF. CDR3 in DNA: TGTGCCTGGAGAGATCCGGGACCCAAAAAGAGGAATGAGCAGTTCTTC.

The V and J genes are TRBV19 and TRBJ1-5, with unresolved D. The CDR3 contains 14 residues. Between the trimmed V and J ends, which lost 5 bases and 6 bases, there was a span of 14 bases. Germline V CDR1 and CDR2: LNHDA, SQIVND (reference sequence). The CDR3 coding sequence is TGTGCCAGTAGTTATGAACAGAGTACTCAGCCCCAGCATTTT. As protein: CASSYEQSTQPQHF.